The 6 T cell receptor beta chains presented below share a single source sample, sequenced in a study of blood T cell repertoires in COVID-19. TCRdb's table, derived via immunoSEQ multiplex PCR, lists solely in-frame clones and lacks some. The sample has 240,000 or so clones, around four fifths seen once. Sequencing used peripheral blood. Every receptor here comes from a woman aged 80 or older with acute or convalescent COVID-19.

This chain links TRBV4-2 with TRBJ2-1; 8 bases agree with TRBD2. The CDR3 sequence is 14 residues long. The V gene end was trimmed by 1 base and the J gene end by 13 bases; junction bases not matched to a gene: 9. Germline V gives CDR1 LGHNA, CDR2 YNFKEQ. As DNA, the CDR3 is TGTGCCAGCAGCCAAGTTCCCCGGGAGGGGGATCAGTTCTTC. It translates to CASSQVPREGDQFF.

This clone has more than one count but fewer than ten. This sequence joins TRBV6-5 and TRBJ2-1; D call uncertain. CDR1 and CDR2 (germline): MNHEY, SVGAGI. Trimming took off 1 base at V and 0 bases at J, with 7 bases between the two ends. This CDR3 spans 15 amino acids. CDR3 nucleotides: TGTGCCAGCAGTTACTACTCAAGCTCCTACAATGAGCAGTTCTTC. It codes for CASSYYSSSYNEQFF.

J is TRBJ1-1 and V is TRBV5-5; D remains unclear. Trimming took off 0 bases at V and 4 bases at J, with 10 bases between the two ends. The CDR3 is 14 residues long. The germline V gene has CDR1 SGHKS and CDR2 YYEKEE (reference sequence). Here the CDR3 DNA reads TGTGCCAGCAGCTTGGACAGTTTGGGCACTGAAGCTTTCTTT. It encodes CASSLDSLGTEAFF.

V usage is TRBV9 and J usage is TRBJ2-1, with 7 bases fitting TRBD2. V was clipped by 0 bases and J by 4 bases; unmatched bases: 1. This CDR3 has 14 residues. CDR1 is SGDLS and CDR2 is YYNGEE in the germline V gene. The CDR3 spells CASSVASGYNEQFF. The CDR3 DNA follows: TGTGCCAGCAGCGTAGCTAGCGGTTACAATGAGCAGTTCTTC.

The CDR3 region is CASSQAAGYEQYF. The CDR3, as DNA: TGTGCCAGCAGCCAAGCCGCCGGTTACGAGCAGTACTTC. V usage is TRBV3-1 (or the pseudogene TRBV3-2) and J usage is TRBJ2-7; no definite D call. Between the trimmed V and J ends, which lost 1 base and 4 bases, there was a span of 8 bases. The CDR3 runs 13 residues. The V gene's germline CDR1 is LGHDT and CDR2 YNNKEL (reference sequence).

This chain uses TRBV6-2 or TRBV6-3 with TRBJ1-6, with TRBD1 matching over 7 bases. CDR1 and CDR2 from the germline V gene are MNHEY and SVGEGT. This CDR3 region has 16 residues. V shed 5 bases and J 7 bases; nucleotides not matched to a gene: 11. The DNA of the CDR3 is TGTGCCAGCAGTCCGCTCACAGGGGTCTTGAATTCACCCCTCCACTTT. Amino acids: CASSPLTGVLNSPLHF.